The present T cell receptor (beta chain) was sequenced within a study of post-analysis software for immune sequencing data. About the research overall: Clinical courses comprised relapsing-remitting, secondary progressive and progressive-relapsing multiple sclerosis.

Points from the study as a whole: Relative to controls, patients had about 5 TRBV segments at higher frequency, with TRBV5-6, TRBV5-1 and TRBV20-1 among these. Diversity measured as normalized Chao1 was significantly lower in multiple sclerosis patients than in controls.

As concerns this clonotype: Its antigen is unknown.

The germline V gene has CDR1 MNHEY and CDR2 SMNVEV (reference sequence). The V gene end was trimmed by 2 bases and the J gene end by 1 base; junction bases not matched to a gene: 4. This CDR3 has 15 residues. Unique molecular identifiers were carried by the TCR beta cDNA libraries. TCRdb recomputed calls from the PCR reads with MiXCR, one row per CDR3 protein. The repertoire holds hundreds of thousands of distinct CDR3 sequences, with 45% as singletons. J is TRBJ1-1 and V is TRBV27; 7 bases align to TRBD1. Input material: blood. The TCR comes from a girl aged 5 to 17 with multiple sclerosis. The CDR3, as DNA: TGTGCCAGCAGTTTAGAGGGGACAGCGAACACTGAAGCTTTCTTT. This sequence encodes CASSLEGTANTEAFF.